What follows is one T cell receptor beta chain and its context. Sequencing was performed with immunoSEQ multiplex PCR; in TCRdb, only in-frame clones are kept and a portion is missing. Here the sample spans under 70,000 clones, approximately 90% being singletons. The CDR3 has 15 amino acids. V was pared by 2 bases and J by 4 bases, with 13 bases between. Germline-derived CDR1 and CDR2 are SNHLY and FYNNEI. The data stem from a study of control samples from healthy donors and cancer patients. The TCR sequence derives from a woman aged 50 to 60 with colorectal cancer. Sequencing was done on a sample of PBMCs. J is TRBJ2-3 and V is TRBV2; D possibly matches TRBD1 or TRBD2 (6 bases each). The CDR3 nucleotides read TGTGCCAGCAGTGAAATGAGGGGGGACGCAGATACGCAGTATTTT. Its translation is CASSEMRGDADTQYF.